A single sample is the source of the 3 T cell receptor beta chains below, sequenced in a study of cytomegalovirus exposure and HLA in healthy donors. PCR amplification relied on 60 Vbeta primers (plus 13 Jbeta primers). The repertoire was sequenced with immunoSEQ multiplex PCR; TCRdb's copy has only in-frame clones and lacks some. The sample holds under 150,000 clones, 75% to 90% seen once. Sequencing was performed on PBMCs. The source is a male donor in good health and CMV-seronegative.

The chain recombines TRBV2 with TRBJ1-5, with no clear D. The CDR3 spans 13 residues. The V end was cut by 7 bases, the J end by 4 bases, with 11 bases between. CDR1 and CDR2 (germline): SNHLY, FYNNEI. The CDR3 spells CASIGEINQPQHF. The CDR3 DNA follows: TGTGCCAGCATCGGGGAGATTAATCAGCCCCAGCATTTT.

This clone has only one observation. This chain joins TRBV25-1 and TRBJ2-7; the D gene is possibly TRBD2 (5 bases). The CDR3 sequence is 14 residues long. CDR1 is MGHDK, CDR2 SYGVNS, per germline. Deletions cut 1 base from V and 1 base from J, with 8 bases between. Here the CDR3 DNA reads TGTGCCAGCAGTGAATTCGAGGGATCCTACGAGCAGTACTTC. Protein product: CASSEFEGSYEQYF.

This clone was detected a few times. This chain connects TRBV19 to TRBJ1-5, with D possibly matching TRBD1 (5 bases). V was trimmed by 3 bases and J by 2 bases, leaving 14 bases between them. The CDR3 is made up of 16 amino acids. Germline values: CDR1 LNHDA, CDR2 SQIVND (reference sequence). The CDR3 DNA is TGTGCCAGTAGTATCTCGGGGGTAGTTGGCAATCAGCCCCAGCATTTT. Residues: CASSISGVVGNQPQHF.